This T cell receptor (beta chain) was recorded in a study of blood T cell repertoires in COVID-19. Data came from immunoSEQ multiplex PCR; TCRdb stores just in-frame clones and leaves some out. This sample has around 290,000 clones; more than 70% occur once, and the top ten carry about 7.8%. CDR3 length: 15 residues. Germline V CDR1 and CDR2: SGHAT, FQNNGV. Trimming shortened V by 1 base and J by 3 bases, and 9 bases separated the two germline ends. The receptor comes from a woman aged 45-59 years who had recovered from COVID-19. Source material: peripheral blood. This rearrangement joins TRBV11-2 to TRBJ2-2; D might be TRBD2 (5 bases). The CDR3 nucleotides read TGTGCCAGCAGCTTAGCCCCGGGGTACACCGGGGAGCTGTTTTTT. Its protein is CASSLAPGYTGELFF.